This record concerns one TCR beta chain sequence. Produced via immunoSEQ multiplex PCR; TCRdb's table is partial and in-frame only. The data show about 60,000 clones, approximately 80% seen once. This entry is derived from a study of blood T cell repertoires in COVID-19. Study summary: From T cells, B-cell-depleted T cells, or PBMCs came the material, which was cDNA or gDNA.

Trimming shortened V by 2 bases and J by 10 bases, and 14 bases separated the two germline ends. Germline CDR1 is MNHEY and CDR2 is SVGAGI. The CDR3 totals 14 residues. The rearrangement links TRBV6-5 to TRBJ1-4; the D gene is possibly TRBD1 (5 bases). The sequencing input was peripheral blood. This TCR derives from a man between 50 and 59 years old with active or convalescent COVID-19. CDR3 DNA: TGTGCCAGCAGTTACGGAGGGGCGGCCGGAAAACTGTTTTTT. It yields the protein CASSYGGAAGKLFF.